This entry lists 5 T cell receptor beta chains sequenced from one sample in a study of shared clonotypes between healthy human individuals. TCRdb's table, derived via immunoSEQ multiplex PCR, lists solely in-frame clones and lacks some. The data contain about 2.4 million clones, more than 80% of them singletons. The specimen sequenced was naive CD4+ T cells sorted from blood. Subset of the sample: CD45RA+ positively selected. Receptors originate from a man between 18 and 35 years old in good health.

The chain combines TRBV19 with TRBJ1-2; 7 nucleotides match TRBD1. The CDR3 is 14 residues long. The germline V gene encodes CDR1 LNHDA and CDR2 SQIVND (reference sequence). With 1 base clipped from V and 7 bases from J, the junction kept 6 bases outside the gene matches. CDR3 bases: TGTGCCAGTAGTATAGGAAGACAGGGAGGTGGCTACACCTTC. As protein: CASSIGRQGGGYTF. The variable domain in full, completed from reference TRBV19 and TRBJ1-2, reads DGGITQSPKYLFRKEGQNVTLSCEQNLNHDAMYWYRQDPGQGLRLIYYSQIVNDFQKGDIAEGYSVSREKKESFPLTVTSAQKNPTAFYLCASSIGRQGGGYTFGSGTRLTVV.

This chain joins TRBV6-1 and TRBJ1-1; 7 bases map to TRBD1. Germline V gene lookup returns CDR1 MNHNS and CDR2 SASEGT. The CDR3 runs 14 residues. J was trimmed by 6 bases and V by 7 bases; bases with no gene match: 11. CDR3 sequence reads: CASTGVRGKPEAFF. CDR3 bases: TGTGCCAGCACGGGGGTCAGGGGGAAACCTGAAGCTTTCTTT.

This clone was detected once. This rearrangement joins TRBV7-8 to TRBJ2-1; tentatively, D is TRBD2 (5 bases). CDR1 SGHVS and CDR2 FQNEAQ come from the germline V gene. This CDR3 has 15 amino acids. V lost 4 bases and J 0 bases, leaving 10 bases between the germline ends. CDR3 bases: TGTGCCAGCAGCTCCGGGGTTGACTCCTACAATGAGCAGTTCTTC. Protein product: CASSSGVDSYNEQFF.

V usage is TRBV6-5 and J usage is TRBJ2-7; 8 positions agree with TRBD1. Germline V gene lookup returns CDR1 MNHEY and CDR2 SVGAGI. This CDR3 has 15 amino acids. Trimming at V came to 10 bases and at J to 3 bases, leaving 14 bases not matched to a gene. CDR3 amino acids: CAIPPRDRILYEQYF. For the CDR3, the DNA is TGTGCCATCCCCCCCCGGGACAGGATTCTCTACGAGCAGTACTTC.

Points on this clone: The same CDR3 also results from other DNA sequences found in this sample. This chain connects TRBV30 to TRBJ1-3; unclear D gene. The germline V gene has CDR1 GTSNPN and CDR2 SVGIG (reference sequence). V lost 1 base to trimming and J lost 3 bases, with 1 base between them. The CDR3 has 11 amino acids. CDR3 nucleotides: TGTGCCTGGAGTGGTGGAAACACCATATATTTT. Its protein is CAWSGGNTIYF. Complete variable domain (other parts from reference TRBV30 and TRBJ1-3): SQTIHQWPATLVQPVGSPLSLECTVEGTSNPNLYWYRQAAGRGLQLLFYSVGIGQISSEVPQNLSASRPQDRQFILSSKKLLLSDSGFYLCAWSGGNTIYFGEGSWLTVV.